The rows below give T cell receptor beta chains drawn from one sample of a study of CD4 and CD8 cells across lung adenocarcinoma regions. Each CDR3 protein gets one entry after TCRdb re-called the PCR reads with MiXCR. The data contain approximately 12,000 distinct CDR3 sequences, around 48% of them seen just once; the ten biggest clones take up 20% to 30%. The sequenced material came from CD8+ T cells from the margin of a lung tumor. These receptor sequences come from a female donor with lung adenocarcinoma. The CD4 and CD8 labels of this study may be unreliable. Each CDR3 is given without its conserved first and last residue. D genes are given only for firm matches.

J | V | D | CDR3
TRBJ2-5 | TRBV6-5 | TRBD1 | ASGPTGYGETQY
TRBJ2-3 | TRBV10-1 | . | ASRESGAGGKETQY
TRBJ1-4 | TRBV4-1 | . | ASSHSHNEKLF
. | TRBV15 | . | ATGRGVPGQDTQY
TRBJ2-3 | TRBV6-5 | . | ARGYGGRGKDTQY
TRBJ2-1 | TRBV5-1 | . | ASSLDGGPYNEQF
TRBJ1-1 | TRBV7-2 | . | ASSSPLGDNTEAF
TRBJ2-1 | TRBV20-1 | TRBD1 | SAPLTGTGAYEQF
TRBJ2-2 | TRBV11-2 | . | ASIRTPSSGELF
TRBJ2-5 | TRBV6-1 | . | ASSDQQETQY
TRBJ2-1 | TRBV7-2 | . | ASSSANSRRGQF
TRBJ1-1 | TRBV6-1 | . | ASHTFGGNTEAF
TRBJ1-2 | TRBV9 | . | ASSPPLGGDGYT